This T cell receptor beta chain was profiled in a study of blood T cell repertoires in COVID-19. Overall study: In each case, the material was cDNA or gDNA derived from T cells, B-cell-depleted T cells, or PBMCs.

Recruits, aged about 18 to 95 years, lived in 25 or so US areas. This CDR3 comprises 15 residues. Germline CDR1 reads KGHSH; CDR2 reads LQKENI. V lost 4 bases to trimming and J lost 1 base, with 13 bases between them. In the original workflow: The authors estimated nucleated cell counts from reference gene primer amplification. The method was immunoSEQ multiplex PCR; TCRdb's version includes in-frame clones alone and lacks a portion of them. D and trimming come from the DNA, and the V and J calls and clone size come from that table. The table lists 300,000 to 400,000 clones, approximately 90% of them singletons.

Sequencing used PBMCs or T cells enriched from blood (not recorded which). The V gene is TRBV18, the J gene TRBJ2-5; possibly TRBD2 for D (6 bases). This receptor was obtained from a woman aged 25-40 years with acute COVID-19. The CDR3 is CASSLAGLPQETQYF. The CDR3 DNA reads as TGTGCCAGCTCACTCGCGGGACTGCCCCAAGAGACCCAGTACTTC.